A single T cell receptor beta chain is shown here with its context. The treatment here: roughly 19 received Ad26.COV2.S at low or high dose, single or two shots; roughly five received placebo; per-sample allocation not given. All samples were drawn on day 63, counting from the first vaccine or placebo injection. These data are taken from a study of Ad26.COV2.S vaccination and SARS-CoV-2 variants. The protocol was immunoSEQ multiplex PCR, while the TCRdb copy is restricted to in-frame clones and leaves out a portion. The sample consists of more than 300,000 clones, 65% to 90% of them appearing once. The CDR3 has 11 amino acids. In germline, CDR1 is KGHDR, CDR2 SFDVKD. V lost 7 bases to trimming and J lost 8 bases, with 8 bases between them.

The specimen comprised peripheral blood, sampled in a trial of Ad26.COV2.S vaccine versus placebo. The rearrangement uses TRBV24-1 and TRBJ2-1, with no clear D. This receptor was taken from a person between 18 and 65 years old who received the Ad26.COV2.S COVID-19 vaccine or a placebo. The CDR3 DNA reads as TGTGCCACCAGGCTTGGGCATGAGCAGTTCTTC. Encoded protein: CATRLGHEQFF.